These 5 T cell receptor beta chains were sequenced from one sample in a study of blood T cell repertoires in COVID-19. Sequencing was performed with immunoSEQ multiplex PCR; in TCRdb, only in-frame clones are kept and a portion is missing. The table lists 200,000 to 250,000 clones, around nine tenths of them singletons. The sample taken for sequencing was PBMCs or T cells enriched from blood (not recorded which). Every receptor here comes from a woman in her thirties who had been exposed to COVID-19.

This chain uses TRBV25-1 with TRBJ2-1; possibly TRBD2 for D (6 bases). V lost 2 bases and J lost 0, with 11 bases in between. This CDR3 comprises 16 residues. CDR1 is MGHDK, CDR2 SYGVNS, per germline. CDR3 DNA: TGTGCCAGCAGTGAACTTAGCGGACCCTCCTACAATGAGCAGTTCTTC. Protein sequence: CASSELSGPSYNEQFF.

This chain joins TRBV6-6 and TRBJ2-3, with 10 bases aligning to TRBD2. The CDR3 covers 15 residues. In germline, CDR1 is MNHNY, CDR2 SVGAGI (reference sequence). V shed 7 bases and J 5 bases; nucleotides not matched to a gene: 9. The CDR3: CASIASGSGKDTQYF. The CDR3 bases are TGTGCCAGCATTGCTAGCGGGAGTGGAAAAGATACGCAGTATTTT.

The chain has TRBV29-1 and TRBJ2-7; D is perhaps TRBD1 (6 bases). The CDR3 runs 12 residues. The V and J ends lost 6 bases and 6 bases respectively, with 15 bases between them. Per germline, CDR1 SQVTM and CDR2 ANQGSEA. The CDR3 loop reads CSVMEQGAEQYF. For the CDR3, the DNA is TGCAGCGTCATGGAACAGGGAGCCGAGCAGTACTTC.

The chain is built from TRBV7-9 and TRBJ1-1; D ambiguous. The V and J ends lost 2 bases and 5 bases respectively, with 9 bases between them. This CDR3 has 13 amino acids. The germline gives CDR1 SEHNR, CDR2 FQNEAQ (reference sequence). CDR3 sequence: CASSLRSSTEAFF. Written as DNA, the CDR3 is TGTGCCAGCAGCTTAAGATCGAGTACTGAAGCTTTCTTT.

Of note for this clone: Other DNA sequences in this sample translate to the same CDR3. The chain joins TRBV13 to TRBJ2-7, with D possibly matching TRBD1 (5 bases). The germline CDR1 and CDR2 sequences are PRHDT and FYEKMQ (reference sequence). V was clipped by 0 bases and J by 3 bases, with 9 bases between them. This CDR3 has 14 residues. CDR3 amino acids: CASSLGQGLYEQYF. CDR3 nucleotides: TGTGCCAGCAGCTTAGGTCAGGGTCTCTACGAGCAGTACTTC.